The rows below give T cell receptor beta chains drawn from one sample of a study of OX40 agonist ivuxolimab in advanced cancers. Here immunoSEQ multiplex PCR was the method, and the copy in TCRdb shows in-frame clones only, minus some. The sample lists 75,000 to 90,000 clones; 89% were seen once. Specimen: CD4+ or CD8+ T cells sorted from blood, collected in a trial of the OX40 agonist ivuxolimab. These receptor sequences come from an adult with an advanced solid tumor such as melanoma, head and neck, liver or kidney cancer. The CDR3 runs from the conserved cysteine through the conserved F or W. The D gene is left open where the match is weak. Clone size is shown for a subset of rows, as once, few, many or a class of expanded clone.

V gene	clone size	J gene	D gene	CDR3 DNA	CDR3 protein
TRBV18	-	TRBJ2-5	-	TGTGCCAGCTCACCGGTGCGGGGGCTCGGGGAGACCCAGTACTTC	CASSPVRGLGETQYF
TRBV5-6	once	TRBJ2-2	TRBD2	TGTGCCAGCAGCCGCTTGACTAGCGCCAACACCGGGGAGCTGTTTTTT	CASSRLTSANTGELFF
TRBV5-5	-	TRBJ1-4	-	TGTGCCAGCAGCCTGGGGCTACAGACAACTAATGAAAAACTGTTTTTT	CASSLGLQTTNEKLFF
TRBV27	-	TRBJ2-1	-	TGTGCCAGCAGTCCGAGGGGGGACAGTACCTACAATGAGCAGTTCTTC	CASSPRGDSTYNEQFF
TRBV2	-	TRBJ2-4	-	TGTGCCAGCAGTGAAGCTCGGGTAGGGGGAGCCAAAAACATTCAGTACTTC	CASSEARVGGAKNIQYF
TRBV27	-	TRBJ2-1	-	TGTGCCAGCAGTTTATTAGGCGGAATAATACACAATGAGCAGTTCTTC	CASSLLGGIIHNEQFF
TRBV7-9	-	TRBJ1-1	-	TGTGCCAGCAGCTTAGAGTGGGTGGACACTGAAGCTTTCTTT	CASSLEWVDTEAFF
TRBV4-1	few	TRBJ2-3	-	TGCGCCAGCAGCCAAGTGGGATTAAAGTCAGATACGCAGTATTTT	CASSQVGLKSDTQYF
TRBV13	once	TRBJ2-1	-	TGTGCCAGCAGCCTCTTAAATGAGCAGTTCTTC	CASSLLNEQFF
TRBV4-1	-	TRBJ2-5	-	TGCGCCAGCAGCCAAGGCGGAGAGACCCAGTACTTC	CASSQGGETQYF
TRBV5-1	-	TRBJ2-7	TRBD1	TGCGCCAGCAGCGTGGACAGGGCCTCTTTTGGGTACGAGCAGTACTTC	CASSVDRASFGYEQYF
TRBV2	-	TRBJ2-5	-	TGTGCCAGCAGAGCCCCAGAGACCCAGTACTTC	CASRAPETQYF
TRBV28	-	TRBJ2-5	-	TGTGCCAGCAGTTTAGTGCAGAACCAAGAGACCCAGTACTTC	CASSLVQNQETQYF
TRBV11-2	-	TRBJ2-3	-	TGTGCCAGCAGCTTAGGGGGGTCGGGGTCTAGGGCAGATACGCAGTATTTT	CASSLGGSGSRADTQYF
TRBV19	once	TRBJ2-5	TRBD2	TGTGCCAGTAGTATAGTGGGTAGCGGGCGCCGAGAGACCCAGTACTTC	CASSIVGSGRRETQYF
TRBV28	-	TRBJ2-1	TRBD2	TGTGCCAGCAGTTCAGCGGGGGGGTACTACAATGAGCAGTTCTTC	CASSSAGGYYNEQFF
TRBV7-9	once	TRBJ1-5	TRBD1	TGTGCCAGCAGCTTCCCGGACAGGGGGCCCCAGCATTTT	CASSFPDRGPQHF
TRBV4-1	-	TRBJ1-3	-	TGCGCCAGCAGCCAAAGCCCCGCAAGCTCTGGAAACACCATATATTTT	CASSQSPASSGNTIYF
TRBV19	-	TRBJ1-1	-	TGTGCCAGTAGCCCCGTGGACCTCAGGGCGAACACTGAAGCTTTCTTT	CASSPVDLRANTEAFF
TRBV2	-	TRBJ2-2	TRBD1	TGTGCCAGCAGGGGGCCTACGGACAGGGCTTACACCGGGGAGCTGTTTTTT	CASRGPTDRAYTGELFF
TRBV29-1	-	TRBJ2-7	TRBD1	TGCAGCGTTACCGGGACAGGGGGCTCCTACGAGCAGTACTTC	CSVTGTGGSYEQYF
TRBV27	-	TRBJ2-2	-	TGTGCCAGCAGTTTAATGGGCAGGGTGACCGGGGAGCTGTTTTTT	CASSLMGRVTGELFF
TRBV18	-	TRBJ1-1	-	TGTGCCAGCTCACTACAGGGTAACACTGAAGCTTTCTTT	CASSLQGNTEAFF
TRBV29-1	-	TRBJ2-3	-	TGCAGCGTTGTAGCGCGGGGAGGGGGAGATACGCAGTATTTT	CSVVARGGGDTQYF
TRBV14	once	TRBJ2-1	TRBD1	TGTGCCAGCAGCCAATTCGGGACAGGGGCTTACAATGAGCAGTTCTTC	CASSQFGTGAYNEQFF
TRBV5-1	-	TRBJ1-2	TRBD1	TGCGCCAGCAGCTTGGCGTCAGGGGGAGGCTATGGCTACACCTTC	CASSLASGGGYGYTF
TRBV5-1	-	TRBJ2-2	-	TGCGCCAGCAGCTTGGCCAGGTACACCGGGGAGCTGTTTTTT	CASSLARYTGELFF
TRBV6-1	-	TRBJ2-2	-	TGTGCCAGCAGTGAAGTGTGGGGGCTGAACACCGGGGAGCTGTTTTTT	CASSEVWGLNTGELFF
TRBV6-1	once	TRBJ1-5	-	TGTGCCAGCAGTGCTACAGGTATACGCAATCAGCCCCAGCATTTT	CASSATGIRNQPQHF
TRBV15	-	TRBJ2-1	-	TGTGCCACCAAAGTCCCGACAGGGAGGGCCTACAATGAGCAGTTCTTC	CATKVPTGRAYNEQFF
TRBV6-1	-	TRBJ2-7	-	TGTGCCAGCCAGGCCATTCGTTACGAGCAGTACTTC	CASQAIRYEQYF
TRBV5-6	-	TRBJ2-7	TRBD1	TGTGCCAGCAGCTGGGACAGGGGCGAGCAGTACTTC	CASSWDRGEQYF
TRBV6-6	-	TRBJ2-5	-	TGTGCCAGCAGTTTTCTGAGGGGTGACGAGACCCAGTACTTC	CASSFLRGDETQYF
TRBV19	-	TRBJ2-7	-	TGTGCCAGTAGTTTGTTATTTCAAAACGAGCAGTACTTC	CASSLLFQNEQYF
TRBV18	-	TRBJ2-1	-	TGTGCCAGCTCACGAGGTTCTATCACCAATGAGCAGTTCTTC	CASSRGSITNEQFF
TRBV7-7	-	TRBJ2-1	TRBD2	TGTGCTAGCAGCTTGGGGACTAGCGGGGTAGACGAGCAGTTCTTC	CASSLGTSGVDEQFF
TRBV7-9	-	TRBJ2-5	-	TGTGCCAGCAGCTTATCGGGCACAGAAGAGACCCAGTACTTC	CASSLSGTEETQYF
TRBV6-1	-	TRBJ2-3	-	TGTGCCAGCAGTGGATGGCTAAGCACAGATACGCAGTATTTT	CASSGWLSTDTQYF
TRBV29-1	-	TRBJ2-7	-	TGCAGCTTAATTTGGAGGGACGAGCAGTACTTC	CSLIWRDEQYF
TRBV5-1	-	TRBJ2-5	-	TGCGCCAGCAGCTTGGGACAGGTACGGGAGACCCAGTACTTC	CASSLGQVRETQYF
TRBV5-6	once	TRBJ1-3	-	TGTGCCAGCAGCTTGCGTCAAGGGTTGGCTGGAAACACCATATATTTT	CASSLRQGLAGNTIYF
TRBV5-1	-	TRBJ2-3	-	TGCGCCAGCAGCTTATACAGGGAAGGCACAGATACGCAGTATTTT	CASSLYREGTDTQYF